The rows below give T cell receptor beta chains drawn from one sample of a study of OX40 agonist ivuxolimab in advanced cancers. The protocol was immunoSEQ multiplex PCR, while the TCRdb copy is restricted to in-frame clones and leaves out a portion. The sample consists of approximately 74,000 clones, approximately 90% of them appearing once. The sample in question was CD4+ or CD8+ T cells sorted from blood, obtained in a trial of the OX40 agonist ivuxolimab. These receptors came from an adult with an advanced solid tumor such as melanoma, head and neck, liver or kidney cancer. CDR3s leave out the opening cysteine and the closing phenylalanine or tryptophan.

v_call	j_call	cdr3_aa
TRBV7-9	TRBJ2-7	ASSLGLASEQY
TRBV2	TRBJ2-7	ASSHQNRVGVWEQY
TRBV11-1	TRBJ2-5	ASSLARSSGTGGSSQY
TRBV5-4	TRBJ2-3	ASSLRLAGGPADTQY
TRBV5-1	TRBJ1-4	ASSFTRQQNEKLF
TRBV4-1	TRBJ1-4	ASRSIVGGEKLF
TRBV18	TRBJ2-3	ASSDSLAGGPGVGTDTQY
TRBV19	TRBJ2-3	ASSIYPPTSGSTDTQY
TRBV5-6	TRBJ2-5	ASSWYQETQY
TRBV28	TRBJ2-1	ASSQRLAGGDEQF
TRBV7-2	TRBJ1-2	ASSLEGGRINYGYT
TRBV29-1	TRBJ2-5	SHGQGTETQY
TRBV6-5	TRBJ2-5	ASSTLGETQY
TRBV7-2	TRBJ2-5	ASSLMTGLETQY
TRBV27	TRBJ2-1	ASKTSYNEQF
TRBV10-1	TRBJ1-1	ASSRRTGLNTEAF
TRBV4-2	TRBJ1-4	ASSQDHRTGVNEKLF
TRBV10-3	TRBJ1-1	AISEKVSGNTEAF
TRBV5-4	TRBJ2-1	ASSLEVASSYNEQF
TRBV2	TRBJ2-6	ASRVQGASANVLT
TRBV5-5	TRBJ1-3	ASSLSVFSGNTIY
TRBV7-8	TRBJ2-3	ASSLGLAGTDTQY
TRBV29-1	TRBJ2-1	SVVGGTVPNEQF
TRBV11-2	TRBJ1-2	ASSPDTSYGYT
TRBV27	TRBJ2-1	ASSSLGTVYNEQF
TRBV11-2	TRBJ2-1	ASSLDLNNEQF
TRBV7-9	TRBJ2-7	ASSPPLGRASYEQY
TRBV5-1	TRBJ2-1	ASSRTGLAGYNEQF
TRBV7-2	TRBJ2-5	ASSLVFVAETQY